The sequence of this T cell receptor beta chain was determined in a study of cytomegalovirus exposure and HLA in healthy donors. Whole-study context: Researchers previously reported finding 90 million to 130 million unique TCR beta sequences from 170 million or so T cells. General study points: Many donors carried some public TCRs, although rarity characterized most TCR sequences. Sequencing depth across donors, presence/absence analyses assumed, was roughly uniform. In a later analysis, parvovirus B19, influenza, CMV and Epstein-Barr virus appeared linked to several top co-occurrence clusters.

PCR used 60 Vbeta primers and 13 Jbeta primers. Sequencing was performed with immunoSEQ multiplex PCR; in TCRdb, only in-frame clones are kept and a portion is missing. The repertoire includes approximately 170,000 clones, 75% to 90% of them detected once, and 2.3% sits in the top ten. Germline CDR1 reads WNHNN; CDR2 reads SYGVQD (reference sequence). The CDR3 runs to 17 residues. The V gene lost 5 bases and the J gene lost 0 bases, with 14 bases spanning the gap. Worth noting for this clone: Its antigen remains unidentified.

V is TRBV10-1 and J is TRBJ2-6; weak D call: TRBD1 (6 bases). Specimen: PBMCs. This TCR was sampled from a male donor in good health and CMV-seronegative. This CDR3 is CASSRGRGSSGANVLTF. The CDR3 DNA reads as TGCGCCAGCAGTAGGGGCAGGGGAAGCTCTGGGGCCAACGTCCTGACTTTC.